This TCR beta chain was recorded in a study of T cell responses to AZD1222 COVID-19 vaccine. Study-wide findings and caveats: There were repertoire samples only from the period after the peak T cell response. Reportedly, nearly half of unique spike TCRs recognized epitopes outside B.1.351/B.1.1.7 mutations. Donors were chiefly white British, with a greater number of females, and clonal diversity was perhaps underestimated.

CDR3 length: 17 residues. The ends were cut back, 0 bases at V and 0 bases at J, with 12 bases in the middle. Germline assignment: CDR1 MNHNS and CDR2 SASEGT. Details on this clone: The antigen is undetermined.

Sequenced by immunoSEQ multiplex PCR; TCRdb stores in-frame clones only, minus some. The sample records around 200,000 clones, about 86% being singletons. The sequence derives from an adult in good health. The sequencing used peripheral blood, collected on day 0 of AZD1222 vaccination. V and J are TRBV6-1 and TRBJ1-5, with D possibly being TRBD1 (6 bases). In nucleotides, the CDR3 is TGTGCCAGCAGTGAAGCGCCCCGGACAGTTAGCAATCAGCCCCAGCATTTT. Residues: CASSEAPRTVSNQPQHF.